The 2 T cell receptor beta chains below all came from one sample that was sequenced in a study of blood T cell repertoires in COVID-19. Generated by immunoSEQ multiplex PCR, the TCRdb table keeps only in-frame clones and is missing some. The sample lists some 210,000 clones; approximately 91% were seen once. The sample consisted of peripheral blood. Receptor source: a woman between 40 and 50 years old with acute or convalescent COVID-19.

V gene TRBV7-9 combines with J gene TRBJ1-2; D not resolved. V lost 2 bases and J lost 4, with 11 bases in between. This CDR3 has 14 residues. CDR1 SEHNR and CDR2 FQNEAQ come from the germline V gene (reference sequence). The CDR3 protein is CASSLTEAPYGYTF. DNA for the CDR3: TGTGCCAGCAGCTTAACGGAGGCCCCCTATGGCTACACCTTC.

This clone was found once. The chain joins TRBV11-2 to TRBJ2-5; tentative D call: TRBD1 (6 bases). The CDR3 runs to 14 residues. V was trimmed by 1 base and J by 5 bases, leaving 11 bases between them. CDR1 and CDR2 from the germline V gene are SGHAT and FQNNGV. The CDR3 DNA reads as TGTGCCAGCAGCTTAGCAGGGGTTGGGGAGACCCAGTACTTC. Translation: CASSLAGVGETQYF.